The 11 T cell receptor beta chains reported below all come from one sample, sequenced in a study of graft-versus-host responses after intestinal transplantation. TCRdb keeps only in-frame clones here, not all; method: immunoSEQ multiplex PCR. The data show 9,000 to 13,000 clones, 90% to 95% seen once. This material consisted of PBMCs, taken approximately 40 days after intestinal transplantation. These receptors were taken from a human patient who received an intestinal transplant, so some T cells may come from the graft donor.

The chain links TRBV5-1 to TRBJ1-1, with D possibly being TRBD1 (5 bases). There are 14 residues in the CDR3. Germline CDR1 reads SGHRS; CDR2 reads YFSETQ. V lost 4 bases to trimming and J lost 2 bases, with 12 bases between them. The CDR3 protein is CASSRDGQNTEAFF. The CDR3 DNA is TGCGCCAGCAGCCGGGACGGGCAAAACACTGAAGCTTTCTTT.

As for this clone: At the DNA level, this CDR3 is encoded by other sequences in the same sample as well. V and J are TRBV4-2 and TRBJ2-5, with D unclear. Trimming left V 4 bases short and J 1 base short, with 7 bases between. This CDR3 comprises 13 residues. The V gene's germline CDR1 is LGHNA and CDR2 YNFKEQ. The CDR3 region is CASSPTGQETQYF. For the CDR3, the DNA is TGTGCCAGCAGCCCGACTGGCCAAGAGACCCAGTACTTC.

CDR3 DNA sequence: TGTGCCAGCAGCCAGGGGGGAGTGAACACTGAAGCTTTCTTT. Translating gives CASSQGGVNTEAFF. This chain connects TRBV11-3 to TRBJ1-1, with 7 bases aligning to TRBD1. Trimming cost V 5 bases and J 0 bases; bases outside gene matches: 3. This CDR3 is 14 amino acids long. Germline V gives CDR1 SGHNT, CDR2 YENEEA.

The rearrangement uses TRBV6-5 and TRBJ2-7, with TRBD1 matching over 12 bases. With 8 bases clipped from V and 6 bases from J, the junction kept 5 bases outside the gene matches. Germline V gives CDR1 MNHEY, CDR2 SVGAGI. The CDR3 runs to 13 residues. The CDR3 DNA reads TGTGCCAGCCTAGGGGACAGGGGGCTCGAGCAGTACTTC. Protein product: CASLGDRGLEQYF.

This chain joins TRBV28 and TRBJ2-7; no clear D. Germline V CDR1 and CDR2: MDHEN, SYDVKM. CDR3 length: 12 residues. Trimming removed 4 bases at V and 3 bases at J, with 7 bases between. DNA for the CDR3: TGTGCCAGCAGTTACCGAGTCTACGAGCAGTACTTC. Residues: CASSYRVYEQYF.

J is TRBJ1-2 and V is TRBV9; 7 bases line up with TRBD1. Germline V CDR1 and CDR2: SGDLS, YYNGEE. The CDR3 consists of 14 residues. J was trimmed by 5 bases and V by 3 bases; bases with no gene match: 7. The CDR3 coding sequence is TGTGCCAGCAGCGCGTCAGGGGGAGAGTATGGCTACACCTTC. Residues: CASSASGGEYGYTF.

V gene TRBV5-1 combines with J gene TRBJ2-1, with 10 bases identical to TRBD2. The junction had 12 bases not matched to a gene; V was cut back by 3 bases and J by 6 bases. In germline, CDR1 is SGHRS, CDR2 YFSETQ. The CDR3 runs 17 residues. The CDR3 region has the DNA TGCGCCAGCAGCTCCGACCGTAGCGGGGGGTACTTCAATGAGCAGTTCTTC. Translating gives CASSSDRSGGYFNEQFF.

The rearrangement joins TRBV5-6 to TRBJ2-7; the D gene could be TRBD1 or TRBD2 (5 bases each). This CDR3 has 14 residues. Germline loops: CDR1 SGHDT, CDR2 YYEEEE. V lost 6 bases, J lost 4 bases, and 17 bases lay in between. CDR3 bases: TGTGCCAGCACCTCGGTGGGGGTCGGGTACGAGCAGTACTTC. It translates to CASTSVGVGYEQYF.

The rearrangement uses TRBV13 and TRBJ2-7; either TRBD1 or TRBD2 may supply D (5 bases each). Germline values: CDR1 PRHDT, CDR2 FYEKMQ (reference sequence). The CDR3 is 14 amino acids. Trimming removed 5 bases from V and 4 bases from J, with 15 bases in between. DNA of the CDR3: TGTGCCAGCAGCCCGGGACGGGTAGTGTACGAGCAGTACTTC. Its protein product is CASSPGRVVYEQYF. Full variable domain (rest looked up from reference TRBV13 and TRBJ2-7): AAGVIQSPRHLIKEKRETATLKCYPIPRHDTVYWYQQGPGQDPQFLISFYEKMQSDKGSIPDRFSAQQFSDYHSELNMSSLELGDSALYFCASSPGRVVYEQYFGPGTRLTVT.

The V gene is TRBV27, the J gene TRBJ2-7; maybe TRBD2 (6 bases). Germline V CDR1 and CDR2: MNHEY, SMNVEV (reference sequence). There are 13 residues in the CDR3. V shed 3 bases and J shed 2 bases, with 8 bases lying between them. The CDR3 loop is CASSLGGTYEQYF. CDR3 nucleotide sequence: TGTGCCAGCAGTTTGGGGGGAACCTACGAGCAGTACTTC.

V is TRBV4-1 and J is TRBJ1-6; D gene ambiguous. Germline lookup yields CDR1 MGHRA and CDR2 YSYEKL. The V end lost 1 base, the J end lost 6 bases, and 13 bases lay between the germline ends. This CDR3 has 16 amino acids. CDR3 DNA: TGCGCCAGCAGCCAAGTATGGTTCGGCAGTAATTCACCCCTCCACTTT. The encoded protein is CASSQVWFGSNSPLHF.